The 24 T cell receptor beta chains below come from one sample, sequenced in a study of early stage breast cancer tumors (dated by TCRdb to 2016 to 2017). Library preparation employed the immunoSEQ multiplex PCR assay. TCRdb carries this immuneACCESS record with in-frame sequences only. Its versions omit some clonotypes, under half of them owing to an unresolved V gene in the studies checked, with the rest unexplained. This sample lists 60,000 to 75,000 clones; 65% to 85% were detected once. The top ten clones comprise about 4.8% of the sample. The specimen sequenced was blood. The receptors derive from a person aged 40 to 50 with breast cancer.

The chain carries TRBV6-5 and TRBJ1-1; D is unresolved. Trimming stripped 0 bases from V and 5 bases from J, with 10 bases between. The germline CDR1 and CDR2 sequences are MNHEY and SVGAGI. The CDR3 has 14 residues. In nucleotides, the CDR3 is TGTGCCAGCAGTTACTCGTATGGGATAACTGAAGCTTTCTTT. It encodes CASSYSYGITEAFF.

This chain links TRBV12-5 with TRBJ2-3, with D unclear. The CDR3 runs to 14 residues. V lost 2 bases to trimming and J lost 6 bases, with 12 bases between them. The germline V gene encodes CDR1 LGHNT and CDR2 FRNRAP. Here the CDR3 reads CASGLRVGIDTQYF. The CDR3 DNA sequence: TGTGCTAGTGGTTTGAGAGTAGGGATTGATACGCAGTATTTT.

Here the CDR3 DNA reads TGTGCCAGTAGTCGGGGGGGCCTCATGAACACTGAAGCTTTCTTT. It codes for CASSRGGLMNTEAFF. The chain carries TRBV19 and TRBJ1-1, with D perhaps TRBD1 (6 bases). This CDR3 contains 15 residues. V was pared by 5 bases and J by 0 bases, with 13 bases between. Per the germline V gene, CDR1 is LNHDA and CDR2 is SQIVND (reference sequence).

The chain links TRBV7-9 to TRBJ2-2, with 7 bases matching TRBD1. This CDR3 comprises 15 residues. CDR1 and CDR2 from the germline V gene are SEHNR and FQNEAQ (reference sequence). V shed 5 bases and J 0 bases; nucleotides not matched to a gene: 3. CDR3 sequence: CASSPGTANTGELFF. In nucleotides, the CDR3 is TGTGCCAGCAGCCCAGGGACAGCGAACACCGGGGAGCTGTTTTTT.

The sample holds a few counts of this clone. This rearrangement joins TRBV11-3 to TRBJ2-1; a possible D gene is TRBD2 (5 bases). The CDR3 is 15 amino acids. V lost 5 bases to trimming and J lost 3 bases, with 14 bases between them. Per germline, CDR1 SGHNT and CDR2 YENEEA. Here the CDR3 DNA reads TGTGCCAGCAGCCCAAGCGGAACTTACTACAATGAGCAGTTCTTC. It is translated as CASSPSGTYYNEQFF.

The CDR3: CASSQRGAQTLDRLNQPQHF. The CDR3 DNA reads TGTGCCAGTAGTCAAAGGGGGGCCCAAACTTTGGACAGGCTTAATCAGCCCCAGCATTTT. This rearrangement joins TRBV19 to TRBJ1-5, with TRBD1 identical over 7 bases. V was clipped by 5 bases and J by 4 bases; unmatched bases: 23. The CDR3 sequence is 20 residues long. The germline CDR1 and CDR2 sequences are LNHDA and SQIVND (reference sequence).

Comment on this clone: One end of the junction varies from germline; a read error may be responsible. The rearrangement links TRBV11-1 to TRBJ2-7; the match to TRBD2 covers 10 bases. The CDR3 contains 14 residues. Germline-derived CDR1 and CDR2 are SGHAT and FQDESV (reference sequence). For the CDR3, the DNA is TGTGCCAGCAGCCCGGGGACAGCTGGACTAGCGGTAAGCTTC. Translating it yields CASSPGTAGLAVSF.

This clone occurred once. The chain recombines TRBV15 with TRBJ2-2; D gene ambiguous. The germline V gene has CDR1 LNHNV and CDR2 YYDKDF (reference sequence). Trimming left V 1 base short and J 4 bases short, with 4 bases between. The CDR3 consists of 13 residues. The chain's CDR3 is CATSRVSTGELFF. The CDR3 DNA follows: TGTGCCACCAGCAGAGTAAGCACCGGGGAGCTGTTTTTT.

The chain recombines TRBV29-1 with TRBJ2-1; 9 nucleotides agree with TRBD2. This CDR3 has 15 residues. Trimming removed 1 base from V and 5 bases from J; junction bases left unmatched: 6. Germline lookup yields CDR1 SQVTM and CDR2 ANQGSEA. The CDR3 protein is CSVEGVSGSHNEQFF. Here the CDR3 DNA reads TGCAGCGTTGAAGGGGTTAGCGGGAGTCACAATGAGCAGTTCTTC.

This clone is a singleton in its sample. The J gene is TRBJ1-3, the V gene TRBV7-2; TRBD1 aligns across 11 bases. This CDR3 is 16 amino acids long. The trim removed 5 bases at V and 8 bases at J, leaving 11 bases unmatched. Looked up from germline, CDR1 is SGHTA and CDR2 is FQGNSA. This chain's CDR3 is CASSPPYGQGADTIYF. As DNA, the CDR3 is TGTGCCAGCAGCCCTCCCTATGGACAGGGGGCGGACACCATATATTTT.

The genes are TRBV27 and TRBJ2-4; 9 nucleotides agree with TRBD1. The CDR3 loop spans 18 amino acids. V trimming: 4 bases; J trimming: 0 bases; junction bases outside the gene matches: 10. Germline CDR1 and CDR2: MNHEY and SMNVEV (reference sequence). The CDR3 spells CASSSRTGENLAKNIQYF. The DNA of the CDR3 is TGTGCCAGCAGTTCCCGGACAGGGGAAAACCTAGCCAAAAACATTCAGTACTTC.

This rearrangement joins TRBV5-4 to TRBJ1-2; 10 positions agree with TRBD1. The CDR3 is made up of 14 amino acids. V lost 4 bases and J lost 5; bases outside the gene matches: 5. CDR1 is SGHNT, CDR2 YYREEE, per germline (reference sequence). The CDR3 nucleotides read TGTGCCAGCAGCCCGGACAGGGGGAAGTATGGCTACACCTTC. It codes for CASSPDRGKYGYTF.

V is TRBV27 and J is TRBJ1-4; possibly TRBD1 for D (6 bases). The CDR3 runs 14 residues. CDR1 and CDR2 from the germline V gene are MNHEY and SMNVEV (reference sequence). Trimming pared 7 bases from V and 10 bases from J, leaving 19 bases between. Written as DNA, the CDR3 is TGTGCCAGCAAGGCAACCGGGGGCGGTGGAAAACTGTTTTTT. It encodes CASKATGGGGKLFF.

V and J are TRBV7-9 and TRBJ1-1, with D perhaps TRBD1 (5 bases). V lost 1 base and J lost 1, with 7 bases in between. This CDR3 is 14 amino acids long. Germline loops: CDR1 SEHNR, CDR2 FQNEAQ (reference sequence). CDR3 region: CASSLGTRNTEAFF. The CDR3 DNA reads TGTGCCAGCAGCTTAGGGACAAGGAACACTGAAGCTTTCTTT.

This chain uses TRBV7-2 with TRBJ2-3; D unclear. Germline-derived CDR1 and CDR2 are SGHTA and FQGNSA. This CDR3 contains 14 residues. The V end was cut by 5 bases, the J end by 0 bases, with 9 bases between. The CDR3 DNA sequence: TGTGCCAGCAGCGTTGGGTACAGCACAGATACGCAGTATTTT. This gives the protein CASSVGYSTDTQYF. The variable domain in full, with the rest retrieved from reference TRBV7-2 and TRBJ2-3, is GAGVSQSPSNKVTEKGKDVELRCDPISGHTALYWYRQSLGQGLEFLIYFQGNSAPDKSGLPSDRFSAERTGGSVSTLTIQRTQQEDSAVYLCASSVGYSTDTQYFGPGTRLTVL.

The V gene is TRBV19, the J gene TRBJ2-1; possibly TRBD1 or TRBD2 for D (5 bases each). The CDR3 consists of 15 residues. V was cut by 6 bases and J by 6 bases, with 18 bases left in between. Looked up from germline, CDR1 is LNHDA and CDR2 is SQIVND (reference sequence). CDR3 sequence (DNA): TGTGCCAGTAGGCCCCCAGGTGGGGGTCGCAATGAGCAGTTCTTC. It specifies CASRPPGGGRNEQFF.

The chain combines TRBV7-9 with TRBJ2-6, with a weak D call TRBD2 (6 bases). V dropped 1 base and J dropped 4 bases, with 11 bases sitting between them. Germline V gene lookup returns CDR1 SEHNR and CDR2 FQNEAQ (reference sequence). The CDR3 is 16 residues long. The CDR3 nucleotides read TGTGCCAGCAGCTTAGTCGGGGGATCAGGGGCCAACGTCCTGACTTTC. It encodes CASSLVGGSGANVLTF.

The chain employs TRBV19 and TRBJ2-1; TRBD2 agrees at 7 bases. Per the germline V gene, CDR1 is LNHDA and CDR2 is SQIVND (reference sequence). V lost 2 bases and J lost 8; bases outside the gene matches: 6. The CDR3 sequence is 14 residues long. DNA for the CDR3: TGTGCCAGTAGTATAACGGATAGCGGGTATGAGCAGTTCTTC. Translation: CASSITDSGYEQFF.

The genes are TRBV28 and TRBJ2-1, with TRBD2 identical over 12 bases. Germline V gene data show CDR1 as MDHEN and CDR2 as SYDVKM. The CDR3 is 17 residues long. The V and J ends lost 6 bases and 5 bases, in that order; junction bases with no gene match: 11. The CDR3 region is CASSHSMTSGSHNEQFF. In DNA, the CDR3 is TGTGCCAGCAGCCACTCGATGACTAGCGGGAGCCACAATGAGCAGTTCTTC.

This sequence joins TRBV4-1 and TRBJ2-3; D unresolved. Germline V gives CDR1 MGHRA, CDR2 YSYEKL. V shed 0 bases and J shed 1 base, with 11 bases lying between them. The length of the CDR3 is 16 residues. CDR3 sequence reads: CASSQDGPGGTDTQYF. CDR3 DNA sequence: TGCGCCAGCAGCCAAGACGGTCCAGGAGGCACAGATACGCAGTATTTT.

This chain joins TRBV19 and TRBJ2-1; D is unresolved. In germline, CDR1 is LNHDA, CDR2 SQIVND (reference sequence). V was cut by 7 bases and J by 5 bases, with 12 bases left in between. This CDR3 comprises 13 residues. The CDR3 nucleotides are TGTGCCAGTAATACCCGAATACACAATGAGCAGTTCTTC. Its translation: CASNTRIHNEQFF.

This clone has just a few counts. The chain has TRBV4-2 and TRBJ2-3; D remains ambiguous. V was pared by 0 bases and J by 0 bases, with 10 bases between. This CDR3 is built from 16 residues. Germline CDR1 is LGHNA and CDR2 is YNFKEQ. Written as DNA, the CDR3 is TGTGCCAGCAGCCAAGATAGAATCGTTAGCACAGATACGCAGTATTTT. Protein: CASSQDRIVSTDTQYF.

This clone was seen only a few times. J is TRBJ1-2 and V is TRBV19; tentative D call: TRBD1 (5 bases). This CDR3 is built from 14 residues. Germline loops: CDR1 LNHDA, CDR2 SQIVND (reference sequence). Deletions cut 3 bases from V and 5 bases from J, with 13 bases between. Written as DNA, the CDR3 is TGTGCCAGTAGTATGCCAGGGACTGAGTATGGCTACACCTTC. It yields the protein CASSMPGTEYGYTF.

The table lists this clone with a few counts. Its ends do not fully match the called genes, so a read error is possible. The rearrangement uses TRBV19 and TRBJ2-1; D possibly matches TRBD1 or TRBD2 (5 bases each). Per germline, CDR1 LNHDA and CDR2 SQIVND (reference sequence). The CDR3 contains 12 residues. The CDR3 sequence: CASSIGGVELIF. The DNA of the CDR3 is TGTGCCAGTAGTATAGGAGGGGTCGAGTTAATCTTC.